This T cell receptor (beta chain) was profiled in a study of blood T cells in healthy people across ages (dated by TCRdb to between 2014 and 2017). For context, the study as a whole: Template switching captured roughly one uniquely barcoded TCR beta cDNA molecule per two T cells in model experiments. Using deep sequencing normalized with unique cDNA molecular identifiers, the study measured how TCR beta repertoire diversity changes with age. The donors were split into four age groups: young (average 16 years), middle-aged (more than 35), aged (approximately 59) and long-lived (over 80). To avoid experimental bias, donors of different ages were distributed randomly across sequencing lanes. Using the same blood draw, the study looked at two additional independent replicas of 1 million unique cDNA reads for two donors, one aged 18 to 30 and the other aged 80 or older.

Systemically healthy Caucasian individuals from Russia, 39 in total and aged roughly 6 to 90 years, were included as donors. Approximately 10 milliliters of peripheral blood were collected from each donor into EDTA-treated Vacutainer tubes. PBMCs were isolated by Ficoll-Paque density-gradient centrifugation, with at least 7 million obtained per sample. Trizol reagent was used to extract total RNA from the PBMCs, yielding at least 5 micrograms per sample. Naive CD45RAhigh/CD27high T cell percentages were measured by flow cytometry on a PBMC aliquot from every donor. V sheds 1 base and J sheds 7 bases, leaving 20 bases between their ends. From the cysteine through the phenylalanine, the CDR3 covers 18 amino acids. The retained sequence is limited to the CDR3, 54 bases, with the frame set at the first base. Taken from the germline V gene, the CDR1 and CDR2 loops are LGHNA and YSLEER. On the study overall, not on this receptor specifically: Since profiling was done on bulk unsorted PBMCs, naive and antigen-experienced compartments could not be conclusively compared. Estimates of total diversity based on one million sequenced T cells were regarded as lower bounds and as underestimates. There was a strong correlation between observed TCR beta diversity and the percentage of naive T cells measured by flow cytometry. Because donor CMV infection status was unknown, age-related changes in expanded clonotypes were potentially confounded. As age increased, observed TCR beta diversity per million T cells dropped in a roughly linear way, and a significant reduction was already evident by age approximately 40. The long-lived group showed more naive CD4+ T cells, fewer expanded clones and increased TCR diversity than the aged group, suggesting age selection.

As for this clonotype: Its antigen is not yet known. Per-nucleotide qualities are absent, and no much larger clonotype sits a single base away.

Libraries were made using 5' RACE. The listed sequencing device is Illumina HiSeq 2500. A second PCR of roughly 6 to 12 cycles was run with a J-beta primer mix and a sample-barcoded 5' primer. Each TCR beta cDNA molecule received a unique molecular identifier from a template-switch 5' adaptor carrying 12 random nucleotides. Each sample yielded at least 2.5 million CDR3-containing paired-end reads. First-strand cDNA synthesis was performed from all RNA using the Mint cDNA synthesis kit, with priming by a TRBC-specific oligonucleotide. Following uracil-DNA glycosylase treatment, all cDNA underwent a first 18-cycle PCR with the universal primers M1SS and BC2_uni_R. Under the source paper's analysis protocol: For normalization, 1 million high-quality reads were randomly selected from each sample, with every read carrying a distinct molecular identifier. Instead of being binned into consensus sequences, reads with shared molecular identifiers were discarded. MiTCR, with a Q25 quality threshold and the strictest error-elimination algorithm, was used for CDR3 identification, clonotype clustering and error correction. A nonparametric unseen species model using Euler transformation provided a lower-bound estimate of total TCR beta diversity. The raw public reads went through TCRdb reprocessing: fastp at Q25, MiXCR clone calling, in-frame beta chains kept. Records with the same CDR3 protein are collapsed into one entry carrying the most frequent genes and DNA. The V and J calls, along with clone size, are taken from TCRdb and not from the paper's own processing. This sample is represented by 1.2 million to 1.5 million distinct CDR3 sequences; approximately 59% of them were singletons. The top ten clonotypes cover roughly 6.3% of the sample.

The sequencing sample was made of blood. The rearranged chain carries TRBV4-3 and TRBJ1-6; possibly the D gene is TRBD1, per 5 matching bases. This TCR came from a man between 18 and 29 years old in good health. CDR3 protein: CASSQGTSLGTVNSPLHF. In nucleotide form, the sequence is TGCGCCAGCAGCCAAGGGACGAGCTTAGGGACGGTCAATTCACCCCTCCACTTT.